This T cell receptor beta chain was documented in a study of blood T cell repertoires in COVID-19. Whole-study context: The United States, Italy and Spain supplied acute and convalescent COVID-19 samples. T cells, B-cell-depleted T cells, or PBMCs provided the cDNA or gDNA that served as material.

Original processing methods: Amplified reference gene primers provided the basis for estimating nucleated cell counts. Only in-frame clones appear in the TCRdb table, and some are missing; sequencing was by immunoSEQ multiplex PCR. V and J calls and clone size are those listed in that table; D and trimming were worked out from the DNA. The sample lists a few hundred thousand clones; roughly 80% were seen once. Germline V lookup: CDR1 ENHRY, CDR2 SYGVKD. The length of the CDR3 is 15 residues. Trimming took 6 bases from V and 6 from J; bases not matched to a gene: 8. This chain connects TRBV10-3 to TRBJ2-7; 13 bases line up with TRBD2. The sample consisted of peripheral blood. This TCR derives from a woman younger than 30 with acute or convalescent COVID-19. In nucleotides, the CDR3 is TGTGCCATCAGGGGGGGACTAGCGGGATTCGGCGAGCAGTACTTC. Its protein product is CAIRGGLAGFGEQYF.